This paragraph covers one T cell receptor (beta chain) sequence. The table lists this clonotype with a few counts. Its cognate antigen has yet to be identified. The input lacks base qualities; no much larger clone sits a single base away. The sample originates from a study of identical twins (dated by TCRdb to 2015 to 2016). Concerning the study at large: TCR alpha and beta repertoires from monozygotic twins, unrelated adults of various ages and cord blood were deep-sequenced to test whether fetal clonotypes persist. To rule out contamination, the twin experiments were replicated at different times with different library preparation protocols. Summary of the overall study and its limitations: Out-of-frame TCR alpha sequences shared between twins showed an excess of low generation-probability sequences compared with coincidental sharing between unrelated individuals. Conclusions relied on cross-sectional statistical analysis, since the same donors could not be followed over many years. Fewer insertions were carried by abundant cord blood beta clonotypes; a weaker similar trend was observed in young adult naive repertoires, while no such trend was observed in memory repertoires. Invariant T cells such as MAIT and iNKT could partly confound zero-insertion analyses, though diverse VJ usage argued against this for most clonotypes. In monozygotic twins, recombination models systematically underestimated out-of-frame TCR alpha sharing, but the models matched the sharing seen between unrelated individuals. In beta out-of-frame sequences, excess twin sharing was weaker, because having fewer shared sequences lowered the signal-to-noise ratio.

Library method: 5' RACE. Sequenced using an Illumina HiSeq 2000. A universal primer binding site was introduced by template switching, and a unique molecular identifier was present in the final cDNA, enabling accurate counting of TCR cDNA molecules. First-strand cDNA for TCR alpha and beta chains was synthesized from specific primers in the conserved constant-segment region. To control for contamination, every cDNA library carried two barcodes: a SMART-Mk sample barcode plus Illumina barcodes. TruSeq adapter sequences and Illumina sample barcodes were added in two successive PCR steps. TCR alpha and beta cDNA libraries were sequenced on the Illumina HiSeq platform with custom primers. As for the authors' bioinformatics: MiGEC processed the raw reads to extract unique molecular identifiers, while MiXCR was used to determine the CDR3 positions. Recombination models were inferred per individual with the repgenHMM and IGoR tools using an EM algorithm. Shared clonotype analysis was performed with the tcR package in R, normalizing sharing by the product of cloneset sizes. To study raw recombination without the effects of thymic and clonal selection, out-of-frame nonproductive sequences were analyzed. The public reads were reanalyzed by TCRdb: fastp trimming at Q25, MiXCR alignment, in-frame beta chains only. Identical CDR3 proteins give one entry, which carries the most common genes and DNA. TCRdb's processing, not the authors', yielded these V and J calls. This sample is represented by approximately 890,000 distinct CDR3 sequences; over 9% of them were singletons. The ten largest clones add up to about 1.5% of the sample.

Only healthy Caucasian donors were included. Three pairs of female monozygotic twins, all aged roughly 18 to 30 years, made up the twin cohort. The RNA used for TCR libraries was isolated from peripheral blood mononuclear cells. This sample was also put to use in a study of yellow fever vaccine responses in identical twins. Per the second study: The authors reported that the T cell response to vaccination in identical twins appeared partly convergent and partly personalized. Focusing on identical twins, the study followed the T cell clones that responded to the vaccine, and did so with precision.

The receptor's source is a woman younger than 35 in good health. The source material was PBMCs.

The sequenced DNA is TGTGCCAGCAGTCAGTCGCAGGGGGCCTTAGGGGAGCTGTTTTTT. It encodes CASSQSQGALGELFF. Recombination joined TRBV12-3 or TRBV12-4 with TRBJ2-2; TRBD1 lines up with 8 middle nucleotides. Including the terminal cysteine and phenylalanine, the CDR3 comprises 15 residues. Here the CDR3 DNA is all that survives: 45 bases in frame from base 1. For this chain, trimming is 5 bases at the V end and 8 bases at the J end, and the number of junction bases without a gene match is 10.